Here is one TCR beta chain with its context. These data belong to a study of blood T cell repertoires in COVID-19. Study overall: Sites in the United States, Italy and Spain provided acute and convalescent COVID-19 samples. The analysed material was cDNA or gDNA that came from T cells, B-cell-depleted T cells, or PBMCs.

Germline V gives CDR1 MNHNS, CDR2 SASEGT. V was pared by 6 bases and J by 7 bases, with 18 bases between. The CDR3 has 14 amino acids. In the original analysis: Amplification from reference gene primers served as the basis for estimated nucleated cell counts. TCRdb's table, derived via immunoSEQ multiplex PCR, lists solely in-frame clones and lacks some. Clone size and the V and J calls come from that table; the DNA yielded D and trimming. The top ten clones hold about 15% of a sample with 90,000 to 120,000 clones, around 86% of them seen once. The genes are TRBV6-1 and TRBJ1-2; possible D gene TRBD1, 6 bases. Sequenced input: peripheral blood. The sequence was collected from a man aged 50 to 60 with acute or convalescent COVID-19. CDR3 sequence (DNA): TGTGCCAGCAGCGACCGGGGGGGCAGGTCTGGCTACACCTTC. Residues: CASSDRGGRSGYTF.